Included here is one T cell receptor beta chain sequence, with context. These data originate in a study of blood T cell repertoires in COVID-19. In the study overall: Samples came from the United States, Italy and Spain, spanning acute and convalescent COVID-19. Nucleic acid was either cDNA or gDNA, and it came from T cells, B-cell-depleted T cells, or PBMCs.

Those enrolled in Seattle joined during active infection and were followed longitudinally afterward. In germline, CDR1 is SGHRS, CDR2 YFSETQ. This CDR3 comprises 14 residues. V lost 9 bases to trimming and J lost 2 bases; unmatched junction nucleotides: 11. In the study's own analysis: Estimation of nucleated cell counts relied on the amplification of reference gene primers. Libraries were prepared by immunoSEQ multiplex PCR; TCRdb keeps only in-frame clonotypes and omits some of them. V and J calls and clone size come straight from that table; D and trimming were deduced from the DNA. The table shows fewer than 200,000 clones, with around nine tenths occurring only once.

The sequenced material came from peripheral blood. This clonotype was sampled from a woman between 65 and 79 years old with COVID-19, enrolled during active disease. The chain combines TRBV5-1 with TRBJ2-7, with 7 bases that match TRBD1. The CDR3 reads CATSKRQGAYEQYF. DNA of the CDR3: TGCGCCACCTCGAAGCGACAGGGTGCCTACGAGCAGTACTTC. The full variable domain, completed using reference TRBV5-1 and TRBJ2-7, is KAGVTQTPRYLIKTRGQQVTLSCSPISGHRSVSWYQQTPGQGLQFLFEYFSETQRNKGNFPGRFSGRQFSNSRSEMNVSTLELGDSALYLCATSKRQGAYEQYFGPGTRLTVT.